A single sample gave rise to the 28 T cell receptor beta chains below, sequenced in a study of spatial heterogeneity in lung cancer. The time point here: sample taken at primary tumor resection. No cells were sorted before sequencing. The whole RNA sequenced was extracted from tumor, nontumor lung or frozen PBMC. TCRdb reanalysed the 5' RACE reads using MiXCR and keeps one entry per CDR3 protein. The top ten clones hold nearly 7.5% of a sample with about 21,000 distinct CDR3 sequences, approximately 4.4% of them seen once. This material consisted of PBMCs, taken at surgery. The receptors were sampled from a male donor with early-stage non-small cell lung cancer.

This clonotype was seen ten or more times. V and J are TRBV5-1 and TRBJ2-1; possible D gene TRBD2, 6 bases. Germline assignment: CDR1 SGHRS and CDR2 YFSETQ. With 0 bases removed from V and 6 bases from J, the gap between germline ends came to 10 bases. This CDR3 contains 14 residues. The DNA for the CDR3 is TGCGCCAGCAGCTTGGGGGACTGGCTCAATGAGCAGTTCTTC. Protein product: CASSLGDWLNEQFF.

The V gene is TRBV7-2, the J gene TRBJ1-2, with D perhaps TRBD1 (5 bases). The germline CDR1 and CDR2 sequences are SGHTA and FQGNSA. The V end lost 7 bases, the J end lost 7 bases, and 16 bases lay between the germline ends. The CDR3 sequence is 13 residues long. Written as DNA, the CDR3 is TGTGCCAGCACCCCGGCGGGGGTTGGTGGCTACACCTTC. It codes for CASTPAGVGGYTF.

This clonotype was seen only a few times. The chain couples TRBV7-3 to TRBJ2-2; perhaps TRBD1 as D (6 bases). Trimming cost V 5 bases and J 3 bases, with 10 bases left between them. This CDR3 is 14 amino acids long. CDR1 is SGHTA and CDR2 is FQGTGA in the germline V gene. The CDR3 DNA reads as TGTGCCAGCAGCCCCCGACAGGACACCGGGGAGCTGTTTTTT. Translation gives CASSPRQDTGELFF.

This clonotype has more than one count but fewer than ten. The chain uses TRBV20-1 and TRBJ1-2, with 8 nucleotides matching TRBD1. The junction had 11 bases not matched to a gene; V was cut back by 3 bases and J by 2 bases. The CDR3 consists of 16 residues. CDR1 and CDR2 from the germline V gene are DFQATT and SNEGSKA (reference sequence). The CDR3 protein is CSASLHGRTGNYGYTF. The CDR3 coding sequence is TGCAGTGCTAGCCTCCACGGGCGGACAGGGAACTATGGCTACACCTTC.

This clonotype occurred once. The chain couples TRBV12-3 or TRBV12-4 to TRBJ2-7; no clear D gene. The CDR3 runs to 13 residues. The V end lost 7 bases, the J end lost 0 bases, and 10 bases lay between the germline ends. The CDR3, as DNA: TGTGCCAGCACAAGCCTCGGCTCCTACGAGCAGTACTTC. Translation gives CASTSLGSYEQYF.

This clonotype was recorded many times. The V and J genes are TRBV4-2 and TRBJ2-7; possible D gene TRBD1, 6 bases. Germline V gene sequence: CDR1 LGHNA, CDR2 YNFKEQ. Trimming removed 9 bases at V and 1 base at J, with 13 bases between. The CDR3 sequence is 13 residues long. The CDR3 coding sequence is TGTGCCAGGGCTGGGACACCTTCCTACGAGCAGTACTTC. It yields the protein CARAGTPSYEQYF.

This clonotype showed up many times. The chain carries TRBV27 and TRBJ2-7; D unresolved. The CDR3 totals 13 residues. Germline V gene sequence: CDR1 MNHEY, CDR2 SMNVEV (reference sequence). V was pared by 8 bases and J by 4 bases, with 15 bases between. CDR3 sequence (DNA): TGTGCCAGCCCCGGGCTGCATAGGTACGAGCAGTACTTC. Amino acid sequence: CASPGLHRYEQYF.

In this sample, this clonotype is medium-sized. The chain joins TRBV7-2 to TRBJ2-5; TRBD2 aligns across 8 bases. CDR3 length: 14 residues. Unmatched junction bases numbered 4, after V lost 1 base and J lost 6 bases. Germline assignment: CDR1 SGHTA and CDR2 FQGNSA. The CDR3 nucleotides are TGTGCCAGCAGCTTAGGCAGCGGGGGAAAGACCCAGTACTTC. This encodes CASSLGSGGKTQYF.

There are many counts of this clonotype. V and J are TRBV12-3 or TRBV12-4 and TRBJ1-6; 7 bases are shared with TRBD1. The V gene end was trimmed by 6 bases and the J gene end by 10 bases; junction bases not matched to a gene: 15. This CDR3 has 16 amino acids. CDR3: CASRGTKTGYKSPLHF. CDR3 in DNA: TGTGCCAGCAGAGGAACCAAGACAGGGTACAAGTCACCCCTCCACTTT.

This clonotype was observed a few times. The chain combines TRBV18 with TRBJ2-1; 7 bases fit TRBD2. Germline V gives CDR1 KGHSH, CDR2 LQKENI. This CDR3 has 15 amino acids. V gave up 8 bases and J gave up 1 base; unmatched junction bases: 8. Here the CDR3 reads CASALAVQSYNEQFF. The CDR3 DNA reads TGTGCCAGCGCCCTAGCGGTACAATCCTACAATGAGCAGTTCTTC.

The sample holds many counts of this clonotype. The chain joins TRBV13 to TRBJ2-1; no reliable D call. This CDR3 spans 14 amino acids. The ends were cut back, 4 bases at V and 7 bases at J, with 14 bases in the middle. Per germline, CDR1 PRHDT and CDR2 FYEKMQ (reference sequence). CDR3 in DNA: TGTGCCAGCAGCTCATCTAGGGTGGGAAATGAGCAGTTCTTC. This gives the protein CASSSSRVGNEQFF.

This clonotype was seen ten or more times. This chain joins TRBV20-1 and TRBJ2-3; perhaps TRBD1 as D (5 bases). Germline values: CDR1 DFQATT, CDR2 SNEGSKA (reference sequence). V dropped 3 bases and J dropped 9 bases, with 13 bases sitting between them. This CDR3 region has 12 residues. The CDR3 DNA reads as TGCAGTGCTAGTGTAGACAGAAGAACGCAGTATTTT. Protein sequence: CSASVDRRTQYF.

This clonotype was counted only a few times. CDR3 nucleotides: TGTGCCAGCAGCTTAGCGGGGGGCCTTTACGAGCAGTACTTC. It codes for CASSLAGGLYEQYF. The V and J genes are TRBV7-9 and TRBJ2-7, with D perhaps assigned TRBD1 or TRBD2 (6 bases each). Germline V gene data show CDR1 as SEHNR and CDR2 as FQNEAQ (reference sequence). V lost 0 bases and J 4 bases, leaving 10 bases between the germline ends. There are 14 residues in the CDR3.

In its sample, this clonotype was seen many times. This chain uses TRBV28 with TRBJ1-5; D remains unclear. Trimming removed 7 bases from V and 6 bases from J, with 10 bases in between. The CDR3 is 12 residues long. Germline-derived CDR1 and CDR2 are MDHEN and SYDVKM. CDR3 DNA: TGTGCCAGCATGGAAGTGGGTCAGCCCCAGCATTTT. Its protein is CASMEVGQPQHF. The entire variable domain, with the rest obtained from reference TRBV28 and TRBJ1-5, is as follows: DVKVTQSSRYLVKRTGEKVFLECVQDMDHENMFWYRQDPGLGLRLIYFSYDVKMKEKGDIPEGYSVSREKKERFSLILESASTNQTSMYLCASMEVGQPQHFGDGTRLSIL.

V usage is TRBV5-5 and J usage is TRBJ2-3; 8 nucleotides match TRBD2. CDR3 length equals 14 residues. Germline values: CDR1 SGHKS, CDR2 YYEKEE (reference sequence). V lost 7 bases to trimming and J lost 0 bases; unmatched junction nucleotides: 4. This CDR3 reads CASGREGSTDTQYF. The DNA for the CDR3 is TGTGCCAGCGGACGGGAGGGCAGCACAGATACGCAGTATTTT. Variable domain in full (rest from reference TRBV5-5 and TRBJ2-3): DAGVTQSPTHLIKTRGQQVTLRCSPISGHKSVSWYQQVLGQGPQFIFQYYEKEERGRGNFPDRFSARQFPNYSSELNVNALLLGDSALYLCASGREGSTDTQYFGPGTRLTVL.

The rearrangement links TRBV6-6 to TRBJ1-5; D remains unclear. From germline, CDR1 is MNHNY and CDR2 SVGAGI (reference sequence). The CDR3 consists of 13 residues. Trimming took 0 bases from V and 7 from J, leaving 7 bases between them. The CDR3: CASSYSNKQPQHF. The CDR3 DNA reads as TGTGCCAGCAGTTACTCGAACAAACAGCCCCAGCATTTT.

The J gene is TRBJ2-7, the V gene TRBV12-3 or TRBV12-4; TRBD2 matches 11 bases. The CDR3 length is 18 residues. V was clipped by 3 bases and J by 0 bases; unmatched bases: 10. As DNA, the CDR3 is TGTGCCAGCAGTTTTTGGCTAGCGGGAGGCAAAACCTCCTACGAGCAGTACTTC. Protein product: CASSFWLAGGKTSYEQYF.

Comment on this clonotype: A much bigger clone sits one base away, suggesting this may be a read error. The V and J genes are TRBV5-1 and TRBJ2-7; TRBD2 agrees at 10 bases. CDR1 and CDR2 (germline): SGHRS, YFSETQ. The CDR3 spans 15 residues. The CDR3 bases are TGCGCCAGCAGGGAAATAGCGGGAGGACCCTACGAGCAGTGCTTC. Translating gives CASREIAGGPYEQCF. The complete variable domain, with remaining parts taken from reference TRBV5-1 and TRBJ2-7, reads KAGVTQTPRYLIKTRGQQVTLSCSPISGHRSVSWYQQTPGQGLQFLFEYFSETQRNKGNFPGRFSGRQFSNSRSEMNVSTLELGDSALYLCASREIAGGPYEQCFGPGTRLTVT.

In this sample, this clonotype turned up many times. The chain combines TRBV25-1 with TRBJ2-1; 14 bases align to TRBD2. With 2 bases clipped from V and 8 bases from J, the junction kept 8 bases outside the gene matches. Per the germline V gene, CDR1 is MGHDK and CDR2 is SYGVNS. The CDR3 is made up of 17 amino acids. In nucleotides, the CDR3 is TGTGCCAGCAGTGAAAGACTAGCGGGAGGGCCCTTCGATGAGCAGTTCTTC. This gives the protein CASSERLAGGPFDEQFF.

The CDR3 DNA reads TGTGCCAGTAGTTCGGGACAGGGGGCTGGGGCCAACGTCCTGACTTTC. Translated, it gives CASSSGQGAGANVLTF. The chain is built from TRBV19 and TRBJ2-6; TRBD1 matches 11 bases. Trimming cost V 5 bases and J 2 bases; bases outside gene matches: 2. Germline V gene lookup returns CDR1 LNHDA and CDR2 SQIVND (reference sequence). The CDR3 runs to 16 residues.

This clonotype occurred many times. The chain employs TRBV4-2 and TRBJ1-2; the D is unclear. Germline loops: CDR1 LGHNA, CDR2 YNFKEQ. This CDR3 contains 14 residues. V was clipped by 0 bases and J by 2 bases, with 7 bases between them. CDR3 loop: CASSQDGRNYGYTF. The DNA for the CDR3 is TGTGCCAGCAGCCAAGACGGCAGAAACTATGGCTACACCTTC.

The rearrangement uses TRBV6-5 and TRBJ1-4, with D unresolved. Germline values: CDR1 MNHEY, CDR2 SVGAGI. Trimming pared 6 bases from V and 7 bases from J, leaving 12 bases between. This CDR3 region has 13 residues. CDR3: CASRDGRVEKLFF. The DNA for the CDR3 is TGTGCCAGCAGGGATGGTAGGGTTGAAAAACTGTTTTTT.

This clonotype was counted at least ten times. This chain uses TRBV18 with TRBJ1-5; D is unresolved. The germline V gene has CDR1 KGHSH and CDR2 LQKENI. V was pared by 3 bases and J by 9 bases, with 9 bases between. This CDR3 region has 12 residues. The CDR3 bases are TGTGCCAGCTCACCTCCTCAAGGGCCCCAGCATTTT. This encodes CASSPPQGPQHF.

This clonotype was seen ten or more times. The J gene is TRBJ1-5, the V gene TRBV7-2; D gene uncertain. The CDR3 is 15 residues long. Germline V lookup: CDR1 SGHTA, CDR2 FQGNSA. Trimming removed 1 base at V and 10 bases at J, with 17 bases between. The CDR3: CASSLESVGGAPQHF. The CDR3 DNA sequence: TGTGCCAGCAGCTTAGAATCGGTTGGCGGAGCTCCCCAGCATTTT. The entire variable domain, with the rest obtained from reference TRBV7-2 and TRBJ1-5, is as follows: GAGVSQSPSNKVTEKGKDVELRCDPISGHTALYWYRQSLGQGLEFLIYFQGNSAPDKSGLPSDRFSAERTGGSVSTLTIQRTQQEDSAVYLCASSLESVGGAPQHFGDGTRLSIL.

This clonotype was observed a handful of times. In nucleotides, the CDR3 is TGCGCCAGCAGCTTGCCGGGACAGGGGACCGGGGAGCTGTTTTTT. This sequence encodes CASSLPGQGTGELFF. V is TRBV5-1 and J is TRBJ2-2, with 10 bases fitting TRBD1. The CDR3 is made up of 15 amino acids. Germline loops: CDR1 SGHRS, CDR2 YFSETQ. Trimming cost V 1 base and J 5 bases; bases outside gene matches: 2.

This clonotype was observed at least ten times. The chain has TRBV7-8 and TRBJ2-1, with 10 bases matching TRBD2. The J segment lost 4 bases and the V segment lost 4 bases, leaving 7 bases of the junction unmatched. The CDR3 extends over 16 amino acids. CDR1 and CDR2 from the germline V gene are SGHVS and FQNEAQ. The CDR3 is CASSYRTSGRYNEQFF. CDR3 bases: TGTGCCAGCAGCTACAGGACTAGCGGTCGGTACAATGAGCAGTTCTTC.

This clonotype was observed at least ten times. J is TRBJ2-2 and V is TRBV7-6; D possibly matches TRBD1 or TRBD2 (5 bases each). The V and J ends lost 1 base and 4 bases respectively, with 13 bases between them. Germline CDR1 reads SGHVS; CDR2 reads FNYEAQ. The CDR3 totals 16 residues. The CDR3 loop reads CASSLGLGEITGELFF. The CDR3 nucleotides are TGTGCCAGCAGCTTAGGACTGGGGGAAATCACCGGGGAGCTGTTTTTT.

This chain uses TRBV3-1 with TRBJ2-1; no clear D. CDR1 and CDR2 (germline): LGHDT, YNNKEL (reference sequence). CDR3 length equals 14 residues. Trimming removed 4 bases from V and 6 bases from J, with 13 bases in between. CDR3 in DNA: TGTGCCAGCAGCCCGGTAATATTGGGCAATGAGCAGTTCTTC. Protein: CASSPVILGNEQFF.